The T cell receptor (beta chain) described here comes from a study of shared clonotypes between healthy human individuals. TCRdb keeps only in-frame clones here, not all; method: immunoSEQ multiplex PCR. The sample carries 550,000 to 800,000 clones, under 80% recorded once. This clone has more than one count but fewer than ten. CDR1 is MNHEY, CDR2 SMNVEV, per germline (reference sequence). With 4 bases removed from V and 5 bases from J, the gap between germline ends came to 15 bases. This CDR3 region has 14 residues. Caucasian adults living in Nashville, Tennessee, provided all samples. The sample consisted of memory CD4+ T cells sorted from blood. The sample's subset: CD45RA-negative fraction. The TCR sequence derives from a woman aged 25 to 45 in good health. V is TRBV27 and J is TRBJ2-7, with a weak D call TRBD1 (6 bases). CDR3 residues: CASSSRQDANEQYF. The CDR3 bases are TGTGCCAGCAGTTCCAGACAGGACGCCAACGAGCAGTACTTC.